Below, 15 T cell receptor beta chains from the same sample are listed, as sequenced in a study of cytomegalovirus exposure and HLA in healthy donors. This PCR relied on a set of 60 Vbeta primers and 13 Jbeta primers. The method was immunoSEQ multiplex PCR; TCRdb's version includes in-frame clones alone and lacks a portion of them. Here the sample spans about 160,000 clones, roughly 85% being singletons. Sequencing used PBMCs. These receptor sequences come from a man between 18 and 35 years old in good health and CMV-seropositive.

The chain is built from TRBV4-2 and TRBJ1-2; D is ambiguous. Trimming removed 0 bases at V and 7 bases at J, with 15 bases between. The germline gives CDR1 LGHNA, CDR2 YNFKEQ. This CDR3 is built from 15 residues. The CDR3 sequence is CASSQDPRDYCGYTF. The CDR3 region has the DNA TGTGCCAGCAGCCAAGATCCCCGGGATTACTGTGGCTACACCTTC.

The chain recombines TRBV18 with TRBJ1-2, with 7 bases identical to TRBD1. The CDR3 covers 15 residues. Germline V gene sequence: CDR1 KGHSH, CDR2 LQKENI. V shed 1 base, J shed 4 bases, and the junction held 6 bases outside the gene matches. This chain's CDR3 is CASSPLPQGGYGYTF. CDR3 sequence (DNA): TGTGCCAGCTCACCACTTCCGCAGGGGGGCTATGGCTACACCTTC. Full variable domain (missing parts from reference TRBV18 and TRBJ1-2): NAGVMQNPRHLVRRRGQEARLRCSPMKGHSHVYWYRQLPEEGLKFMVYLQKENIIDESGMPKERFSAEFPKEGPSILRIQQVVRGDSAAYFCASSPLPQGGYGYTFGSGTRLTVV.

This chain uses TRBV2 with TRBJ2-7; a possible D gene is TRBD2 (6 bases). Germline V CDR1 and CDR2: SNHLY, FYNNEI. V lost 10 bases, J lost 0 bases, and 13 bases lay in between. This CDR3 has 13 residues. The CDR3 DNA follows: TGTGCCACGCGGCCCGGGAGCTCCTACGAGCAGTACTTC. Its protein is CATRPGSSYEQYF.

This clone was counted between two and nine times. The rearrangement uses TRBV6-5 and TRBJ2-7; TRBD2 agrees at 7 bases. The CDR3 runs to 14 residues. The germline V gene has CDR1 MNHEY and CDR2 SVGAGI. With V trimmed by 4 bases and J by 3 bases, 6 bases remained unmatched. DNA for the CDR3: TGTGCCAGCAGTTCAGCGGGGTTGAACTACGAGCAGTACTTC. It specifies CASSSAGLNYEQYF.

The chain carries TRBV6-5 and TRBJ2-7; D possibly corresponds to TRBD1 (5 bases). The germline V and J ends were trimmed by 7 bases and 3 bases, with 13 bases remaining between them. Germline V gene data show CDR1 as MNHEY and CDR2 as SVGAGI. The CDR3 length is 13 residues. This CDR3 is CASTLRQGYEQYF. CDR3 nucleotide sequence: TGTGCCAGCACACTTCGGCAGGGCTACGAGCAGTACTTC.

The chain recombines TRBV6-5 with TRBJ2-7, with 7 nucleotides matching TRBD2. The CDR3 has 15 residues. V gave up 2 bases and J gave up 7 bases; unmatched junction bases: 11. The germline gives CDR1 MNHEY, CDR2 SVGAGI. The CDR3 nucleotides are TGTGCCAGCAGTTACCCGGGACTCCCAGCGGGGGAGCAGTACTTC. Translation: CASSYPGLPAGEQYF.

CDR3 amino acids: CASSSRGGPGNEQFF. The CDR3 DNA reads TGTGCCAGTAGTTCCCGGGGGGGCCCGGGAAATGAGCAGTTCTTC. The gene calls are TRBV19 and TRBJ2-1, with 8 bases lining up with TRBD2. J gave up 7 bases and V 5 bases, and 10 bases lay outside the gene matches. The CDR3 consists of 15 residues. CDR1 is LNHDA, CDR2 SQIVND, per germline (reference sequence). Based on the CDR3 plus reference TRBV19 and TRBJ2-1, the full variable domain is DGGITQSPKYLFRKEGQNVTLSCEQNLNHDAMYWYRQDPGQGLRLIYYSQIVNDFQKGDIAEGYSVSREKKESFPLTVTSAQKNPTAFYLCASSSRGGPGNEQFFGPGTRLTVL.

The chain couples TRBV27 to TRBJ1-5; the D is unclear. Trimming stripped 5 bases from V and 9 bases from J, with 20 bases between. The CDR3 has 15 amino acids. Looked up from germline, CDR1 is MNHEY and CDR2 is SMNVEV (reference sequence). This CDR3 reads CASSPGRGGEGPQHF. The CDR3 coding sequence is TGTGCCAGCAGTCCTGGACGGGGTGGTGAGGGGCCCCAGCATTTT.

The rearrangement links TRBV7-2 to TRBJ1-6, with D unresolved. CDR1 is SGHTA and CDR2 is FQGNSA in the germline V gene. Trimming removed 1 base at V and 0 bases at J, with 7 bases between. This CDR3 comprises 16 residues. The CDR3 nucleotides are TGTGCCAGCAGCTTAGATACGAGCTCCTATAATTCACCCCTCCACTTT. This sequence encodes CASSLDTSSYNSPLHF.

The J gene is TRBJ2-3, the V gene TRBV5-1; TRBD2 matches at 14 bases. Trimming at V came to 4 bases and at J to 2 bases, leaving 6 bases not matched to a gene. Germline lookup yields CDR1 SGHRS and CDR2 YFSETQ. This CDR3 comprises 17 residues. The chain's CDR3 is CASSRLTSGGDTDTQYF. The DNA for the CDR3 is TGCGCCAGCAGCAGATTGACTAGCGGGGGGGACACAGATACGCAGTATTTT. The full variable domain, rest sourced from reference TRBV5-1 and TRBJ2-3, is KAGVTQTPRYLIKTRGQQVTLSCSPISGHRSVSWYQQTPGQGLQFLFEYFSETQRNKGNFPGRFSGRQFSNSRSEMNVSTLELGDSALYLCASSRLTSGGDTDTQYFGPGTRLTVL.

The chain carries TRBV29-1 and TRBJ1-3; D call uncertain. Germline CDR1 and CDR2: SQVTM and ANQGSEA. The CDR3 covers 14 residues. Between the trimmed V and J ends, which lost 7 bases and 2 bases, there was a span of 15 bases. The CDR3, as DNA: TGCAGCGCCTTGCTGGGAGACGCTGGAAACACCATATATTTT. It is translated as CSALLGDAGNTIYF.

The gene calls are TRBV18 and TRBJ2-7; 8 bases match TRBD1. Trimming removed 3 bases from V and 0 bases from J; junction bases left unmatched: 1. The CDR3 length is 14 residues. Germline V gene sequence: CDR1 KGHSH, CDR2 LQKENI. This CDR3 reads CASSPGQVSYEQYF. The CDR3 coding sequence is TGTGCCAGCTCACCGGGACAGGTCTCCTACGAGCAGTACTTC.

The chain recombines TRBV18 with TRBJ1-1; possibly TRBD1 for D (6 bases). The germline V and J ends were trimmed by 2 bases and 8 bases, with 15 bases remaining between them. This CDR3 has 14 residues. The V gene's germline CDR1 is KGHSH and CDR2 LQKENI. For the CDR3, the DNA is TGTGCCAGCTCACCAACGGACAGCCTTCTAGAAGCTTTCTTT. Translated, it gives CASSPTDSLLEAFF.

This chain connects TRBV11-2 to TRBJ1-4; 8 bases line up with TRBD1. The trim removed 5 bases at V and 13 bases at J, leaving 6 bases unmatched. The CDR3 runs 12 residues. Per germline, CDR1 SGHAT and CDR2 FQNNGV. This CDR3 reads CASSPGQARLFF. The CDR3 DNA is TGTGCCAGCAGCCCGGGACAGGCCCGACTGTTTTTT.

As regards this clone: The same CDR3 also results from other DNA sequences found in this sample. The genes are TRBV6-1 and TRBJ1-1; maybe TRBD1 (5 bases). Germline CDR1 MNHNS, CDR2 SASEGT. This CDR3 comprises 14 residues. Between the trimmed V and J ends, which lost 2 bases and 1 base, there was a span of 8 bases. CDR3 protein: CASSERQGNTEAFF. CDR3 DNA: TGTGCCAGCAGTGAACGCCAGGGGAACACTGAAGCTTTCTTT.